Presented here are 15 T cell receptor beta chains from one specimen sequenced in a study of graft-versus-host responses after intestinal transplantation (dated by TCRdb to the early 2020s). Receptors were amplified or captured by the immunoSEQ multiplex PCR assay. TCRdb limited this immuneACCESS table to in-frame rearrangements with V and J called. A share of clones is missing; checked studies link under half to unresolved V genes, and the rest is unexplained. A total of 45,000 to 50,000 clones appear in this sample, approximately 95% of them only once. Under 7.5% of the sample lies in the top ten. The material sequenced was PBMCs, taken around 27 months after a first intestinal transplant, on the day of a second. These receptor sequences come from a human patient who received an intestinal transplant, so some T cells may come from the graft donor.

The genes are TRBV7-3 and TRBJ2-1, with D tentatively TRBD2 (6 bases). V was shortened by 4 bases and J by 10 bases, with 14 bases between the two germline ends. Looked up from germline, CDR1 is SGHTA and CDR2 is FQGTGA. The CDR3 sequence is 13 residues long. CDR3 region: CASSSTEGREQFF. The DNA for the CDR3 is TGTGCCAGCAGCTCTACCGAGGGGAGGGAGCAGTTCTTC. Variable domain in full (rest from reference TRBV7-3 and TRBJ2-1): GAGVSQTPSNKVTEKGKYVELRCDPISGHTALYWYRQSLGQGPEFLIYFQGTGAADDSGLPNDRFFAVRPEGSVSTLKIQRTERGDSAVYLCASSSTEGREQFFGPGTRLTVL.

The chain uses TRBV11-2 and TRBJ2-7; a weak D match, TRBD2 (6 bases). The CDR3 spans 16 residues. In germline, CDR1 is SGHAT, CDR2 FQNNGV. The ends were cut back, 4 bases at V and 5 bases at J, with 21 bases in the middle. CDR3 protein: CASSSPRRGRGDEQYF. In nucleotides, the CDR3 is TGTGCCAGCAGCTCCCCCCGGCGGGGTAGAGGCGACGAGCAGTACTTC.

The chain has TRBV5-1 and TRBJ2-5, with 9 nucleotides matching TRBD1. Germline V gives CDR1 SGHRS, CDR2 YFSETQ. J gave up 4 bases and V 7 bases, and 2 bases lay outside the gene matches. CDR3 length equals 12 residues. CDR3 sequence reads: CASLDRGETQYF. CDR3 DNA: TGCGCCAGCCTGGACAGGGGAGAGACCCAGTACTTC.

This chain's CDR3 is CAWEQGEETQYF. CDR3 sequence (DNA): TGTGCCTGGGAACAGGGGGAAGAGACCCAGTACTTC. This chain uses TRBV30 with TRBJ2-5; 8 positions agree with TRBD1. Germline V lookup: CDR1 GTSNPN, CDR2 SVGIG (reference sequence). J gave up 3 bases and V 5 bases, and 2 bases lay outside the gene matches. This CDR3 has 12 amino acids.

The V gene is TRBV5-6, the J gene TRBJ2-7, with 8 bases aligning to TRBD2. V shed 6 bases and J 7 bases; nucleotides not matched to a gene: 18. The CDR3 totals 16 residues. CDR1 SGHDT and CDR2 YYEEEE come from the germline V gene. The DNA of the CDR3 is TGTGCCAGCATCGGCACTAGCGGAGACCTCCGGCGAGAGCAGTACTTC. It translates to CASIGTSGDLRREQYF.

The J gene is TRBJ2-7, the V gene TRBV11-2, with TRBD1 matching 10 bases. This CDR3 region has 13 residues. V lost 5 bases to trimming and J lost 6 bases; unmatched junction nucleotides: 4. CDR1 is SGHAT and CDR2 is FQNNGV in the germline V gene. CDR3 bases: TGTGCCAGCAGCACAGACAGGGGGCGCGAGCAGTACTTC. Its translation: CASSTDRGREQYF.

V gene TRBV2 combines with J gene TRBJ2-2, with D uncertain. V lost 4 bases and J 5 bases, leaving 11 bases between the germline ends. CDR1 is SNHLY, CDR2 FYNNEI, per germline. This CDR3 region has 14 residues. The CDR3 region is CASSAWLSTGELFF. CDR3 coding DNA: TGTGCCAGCAGTGCGTGGCTTTCTACCGGGGAGCTGTTTTTT.

The V call is TRBV30, the J call TRBJ1-1, with a weak D call TRBD1 (5 bases). Per the germline V gene, CDR1 is GTSNPN and CDR2 is SVGIG (reference sequence). This CDR3 is 13 amino acids long. The germline V and J ends were trimmed by 5 bases and 2 bases, with 12 bases remaining between them. CDR3 protein: CAWARVPNTEAFF. In DNA form, the CDR3 reads TGTGCCTGGGCCAGGGTCCCCAACACTGAAGCTTTCTTT.

The chain links TRBV7-6 to TRBJ2-1; 10 bases map to TRBD2. This CDR3 has 15 amino acids. J lost 9 bases, V lost 5 bases, and 10 bases had no gene match. Per the germline V gene, CDR1 is SGHVS and CDR2 is FNYEAQ. In DNA form, the CDR3 reads TGTGCCAGCAGCCCAGGTGGGGGACTAGCGACTGAGCAGTTCTTC. It translates to CASSPGGGLATEQFF.

The chain links TRBV10-3 to TRBJ1-2; TRBD1 matches at 9 bases. Unmatched junction bases numbered 5, after V lost 6 bases and J lost 0 bases. The CDR3 is 15 residues long. Per the germline V gene, CDR1 is ENHRY and CDR2 is SYGVKD. In DNA, the CDR3 is TGTGCCATCAGAACAGGGGGCTCCGCTAACTATGGCTACACCTTC. Protein: CAIRTGGSANYGYTF.

CDR3 sequence: CAWGTGFNEKLFF. The CDR3 nucleotides are TGTGCCTGGGGGACAGGGTTTAATGAAAAACTGTTTTTT. The chain combines TRBV30 with TRBJ1-4, with 9 bases that match TRBD1. The CDR3 sequence is 13 residues long. J gave up 4 bases and V 5 bases, and 2 bases lay outside the gene matches. CDR1 GTSNPN and CDR2 SVGIG come from the germline V gene (reference sequence). Full variable domain (outside the CDR3, taken from reference TRBV30 and TRBJ1-4): SQTIHQWPATLVQPVGSPLSLECTVEGTSNPNLYWYRQAAGRGLQLLFYSVGIGQISSEVPQNLSASRPQDRQFILSSKKLLLSDSGFYLCAWGTGFNEKLFFGSGTQLSVL.

V is TRBV28 and J is TRBJ2-7; D may correspond to TRBD1 or TRBD2 (5 bases each). The V end lost 3 bases, the J end lost 2 bases, and 11 bases lay between the germline ends. Germline-derived CDR1 and CDR2 are MDHEN and SYDVKM. The CDR3 consists of 14 residues. This CDR3 reads CASSFWDETYEQYF. The CDR3 coding sequence is TGTGCCAGCAGTTTTTGGGACGAGACCTACGAGCAGTACTTC.

This clone came up a few times. The V gene is TRBV6-5, the J gene TRBJ2-5; D is undetermined. Trimming took 6 bases from V and 4 from J, leaving 12 bases between them. The CDR3 has 13 amino acids. Per germline, CDR1 MNHEY and CDR2 SVGAGI. CDR3 residues: CASRPTVTETQYF. DNA for the CDR3: TGTGCCAGCAGGCCCACTGTAACAGAGACCCAGTACTTC.

The chain links TRBV7-9 to TRBJ2-3; 8 bases line up with TRBD2. CDR1 SEHNR and CDR2 FQNEAQ come from the germline V gene (reference sequence). The V segment lost 1 base and the J segment 0 bases; nucleotides outside the gene matches: 3. The CDR3 covers 16 residues. Here the CDR3 reads CASSLVASGSTDTQYF. CDR3 nucleotide sequence: TGTGCCAGCAGCTTAGTGGCTAGCGGGAGCACAGATACGCAGTATTTT.

The chain carries TRBV5-8 and TRBJ2-5; 8 nucleotides match TRBD2. Germline CDR1 SGHTS, CDR2 YDEGEE. J gave up 3 bases and V 1 base, and 5 bases lay outside the gene matches. This CDR3 is 15 amino acids long. The CDR3 protein is CASSLSGSREETQYF. CDR3 DNA sequence: TGTGCCAGCAGCTTGAGCGGGAGTCGCGAAGAGACCCAGTACTTC.